In its sample, the clone carrying this T cell receptor (beta chain) was seen many times. The target antigen is unknown. The CDR3 sequence is 15 residues long. The germline CDR1 and CDR2 sequences are DFQATT and SNEGSKA (reference sequence). The junction had 12 bases not matched to a gene; V was cut back by 1 base and J by 9 bases. These data come from a study of identical twins. TCRdb ran MiXCR on the 5' RACE reads and lists one entry per CDR3 protein. The sample shows fewer than 900,000 distinct CDR3 sequences, approximately 21% of them seen only once. Whole-study results and caveats: A cross-sectional statistical analysis, not follow-up of the same donors, supported the conclusions.

These data were likewise used in another study, on T cells expressing NK-cell markers. From that study: Whether expanded NKG2C+ T cell clones were HCMV specific stayed uncertain.

Sequencing used PBMCs. This chain connects TRBV20-1 to TRBJ2-3; 8 positions match TRBD1. The source is a woman aged 18 to 35 in good health. The CDR3 nucleotides are TGCAGTGCTAGAGTCCCGGACAGGGACAGTGGAACGCAGTATTTT. It specifies CSARVPDRDSGTQYF.